The T cell receptor beta chain under discussion was sequenced for a study of cytomegalovirus exposure and HLA in healthy donors. Separate from the approximately 670-subject first cohort was the approximately 120-subject validation cohort, to which the donors belonged. This clone was seen once. Its antigen is not known. Overall study findings and caveats: Most TCR sequences were rare, but some public TCRs occurred in many donors. Cytomegalovirus association was assigned to some 160 TCR beta chains.

Some clones are missing from TCRdb's copy, which holds only in-frame ones; the method was immunoSEQ multiplex PCR. The table shows over 110,000 clones, with around 87% occurring only once. Sequenced input: PBMCs. The source of this sequence is a man younger than 35 in good health and CMV-seropositive.

Here the CDR3 reads CASSSSHRRNTGELFF. CDR3 sequence (DNA): TGTGCCAGCAGTTCCTCCCACCGCAGGAACACCGGGGAGCTGTTTTTT. This chain uses TRBV27 with TRBJ2-2; D gene unclear. The CDR3 length is 16 residues. Deletions cut 4 bases from V and 1 base from J, with 13 bases between. The germline gives CDR1 MNHEY, CDR2 SMNVEV (reference sequence).